Many counts were recorded for the clone carrying this TCR beta chain. What it recognizes is unknown. These data come from a study of Graves' ophthalmopathy and Graves' hyperthyroidism. Study-level points and caveats: Ophthalmopathy could be told apart from stable hyperthyroidism by a 13-signature model (approximately 90% sensitivity, around 80% specificity).

Investigators amplified TCR beta CDR3 regions from RNA transcripts. First-round RT-PCR used HTBI primers; second-round multiplex PCR followed. TCRdb called the multiplex PCR reads again in MiXCR, with one record for every CDR3 protein. The table has 45,000 to 60,000 distinct CDR3 sequences, roughly half seen once; the top ten hold approximately 4.8%. The CDR3 is 16 amino acids. Germline CDR1 and CDR2: DFQATT and SNEGSKA (reference sequence). The V gene end was trimmed by 3 bases and the J gene end by 0 bases; junction bases not matched to a gene: 9. Material: peripheral blood. This receptor was taken from an adult woman with Graves' ophthalmopathy. The rearrangement uses TRBV20-1 and TRBJ2-3, with TRBD2 matching over 7 bases. In nucleotides, the CDR3 is TGCAGTGCTAGTTCCATGACTAGCTCTAGCACAGATACGCAGTATTTT. Its translation: CSASSMTSSSTDTQYF.